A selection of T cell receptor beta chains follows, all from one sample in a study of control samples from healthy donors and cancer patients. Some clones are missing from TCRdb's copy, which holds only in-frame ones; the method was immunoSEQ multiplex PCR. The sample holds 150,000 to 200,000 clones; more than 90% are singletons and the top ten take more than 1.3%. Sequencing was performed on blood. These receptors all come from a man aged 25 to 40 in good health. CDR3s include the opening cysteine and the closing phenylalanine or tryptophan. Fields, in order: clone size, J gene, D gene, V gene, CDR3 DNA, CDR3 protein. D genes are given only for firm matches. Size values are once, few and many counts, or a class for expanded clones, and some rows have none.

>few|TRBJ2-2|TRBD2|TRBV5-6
TGTGCCAGCAGCTTTATGACTAGCGGGGACACCGGGGAGCTGTTTTTT
CASSFMTSGDTGELFF
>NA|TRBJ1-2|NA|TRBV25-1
TGTGCCAGCAGTGAACGGGGAGGGCAGAGCTACACCTTC
CASSERGGQSYTF
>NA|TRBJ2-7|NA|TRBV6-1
TGTGCCAGCAGTGAAGAGGACGGATTACTCTACGAGCAGTACTTC
CASSEEDGLLYEQYF
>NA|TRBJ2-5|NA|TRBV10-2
TGCGCCAGCAGTGAGTCGGTTGGCCAACGGACCCAGTACTTC
CASSESVGQRTQYF
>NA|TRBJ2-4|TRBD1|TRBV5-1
TGCGCCAGCAGCTTGGAGGGGGCGAAGGGGGACATTCAGTACTTC
CASSLEGAKGDIQYF
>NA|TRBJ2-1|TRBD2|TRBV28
TGTGCCAGCAAGACTAGCAGGAATGAGCAGTTCTTC
CASKTSRNEQFF
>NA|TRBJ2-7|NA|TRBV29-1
TGCAGCGCCTTGCAGGGGTACGAGCAGTACTTC
CSALQGYEQYF
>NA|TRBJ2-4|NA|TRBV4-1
TGCGCCAGCAGCCAAGATCGGGCGAACCTAAACATTCAGTACTTC
CASSQDRANLNIQYF
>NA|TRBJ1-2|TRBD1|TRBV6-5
TGTGCCAGCGGGACACAGGGGGACTATGGCTACACCTTC
CASGTQGDYGYTF
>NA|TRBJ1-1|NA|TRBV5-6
TGTGCCAGCAGCTTGGACCCAGTCGGGCCCACTGAAGCTTTCTTT
CASSLDPVGPTEAFF
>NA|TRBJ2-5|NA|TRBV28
TGTGCCAGCAGTTTTCTACAGGGTCGATGGGGCCACCAGTACCAAGAGACCCAGTACTTC
CASSFLQGRWGHQYQETQYF
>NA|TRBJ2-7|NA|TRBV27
TGTGCCAGCAGGATCCCATACTCCCACGAGCAGTACTTC
CASRIPYSHEQYF
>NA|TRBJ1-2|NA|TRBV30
TGTGCCTGGAGTGTACAGACTGGCTATGGCTACACCTTC
CAWSVQTGYGYTF